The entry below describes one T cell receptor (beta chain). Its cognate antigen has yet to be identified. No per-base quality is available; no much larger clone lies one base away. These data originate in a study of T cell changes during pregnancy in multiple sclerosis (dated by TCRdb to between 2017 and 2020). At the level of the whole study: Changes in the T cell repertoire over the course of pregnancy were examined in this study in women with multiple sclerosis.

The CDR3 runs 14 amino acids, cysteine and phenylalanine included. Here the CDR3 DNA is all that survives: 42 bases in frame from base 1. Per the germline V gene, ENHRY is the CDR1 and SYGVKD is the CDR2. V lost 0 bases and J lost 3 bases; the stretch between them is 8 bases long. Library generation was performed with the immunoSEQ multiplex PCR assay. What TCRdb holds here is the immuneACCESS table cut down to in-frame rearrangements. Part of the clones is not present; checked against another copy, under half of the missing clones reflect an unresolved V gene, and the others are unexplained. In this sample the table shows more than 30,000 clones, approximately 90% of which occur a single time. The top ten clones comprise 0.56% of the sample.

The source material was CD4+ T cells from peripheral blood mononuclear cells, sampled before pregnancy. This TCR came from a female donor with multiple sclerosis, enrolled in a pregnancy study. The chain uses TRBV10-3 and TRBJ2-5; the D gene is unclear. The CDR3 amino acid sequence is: CAISESYSEETQYF. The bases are TGTGCCATCAGTGAGTCTTACAGTGAAGAGACCCAGTACTTC.